One and the same sample provided the 9 T cell receptor beta chains below, sequenced in a study of blood T cell repertoires in COVID-19. Some clones are missing from TCRdb's copy, which holds only in-frame ones; the method was immunoSEQ multiplex PCR. Among almost 35,000 clones, 80% to 90% were seen once, and the ten largest hold 11% to 15%. The sample taken for sequencing was peripheral blood. The receptors originated from a man aged 60 to 69 with active COVID-19.

The V and J genes are TRBV19 and TRBJ2-7; 7 bases are a match to TRBD1. Germline CDR1 LNHDA, CDR2 SQIVND (reference sequence). Losses at the gene ends were 3 bases for V and 2 bases for J; bases not matched to a gene: 13. The CDR3 runs 17 residues. CDR3 nucleotides: TGTGCCAGTAGTATTGGGGATCGGGACAGCGGTACCTACGAGCAGTACTTC. Protein product: CASSIGDRDSGTYEQYF.

This chain links TRBV11-2 with TRBJ1-6; 9 bases map to TRBD1. V shed 4 bases, J shed 6 bases, and the junction held 4 bases outside the gene matches. Germline CDR1 SGHAT, CDR2 FQNNGV. The CDR3 is 15 residues long. The CDR3 DNA is TGTGCCAGCAGCTCGGGACAGGGTGGTAATTCACCCCTCCACTTT. It translates to CASSSGQGGNSPLHF.

J is TRBJ2-7 and V is TRBV7-9, with 8 bases identical to TRBD2. In germline, CDR1 is SEHNR, CDR2 FQNEAQ (reference sequence). The CDR3 runs to 16 residues. The V and J ends lost 1 base and 5 bases, in that order; junction bases with no gene match: 10. The CDR3 loop reads CASSLGLVAGSDEQYF. As DNA, the CDR3 is TGTGCCAGCAGCTTAGGTCTGGTAGCGGGATCGGACGAGCAGTACTTC.

The chain uses TRBV30 and TRBJ2-1; D is ambiguous. The CDR3 runs 13 residues. With 4 bases removed from V and 4 bases from J, the gap between germline ends came to 11 bases. The germline CDR1 and CDR2 sequences are GTSNPN and SVGIG (reference sequence). CDR3 nucleotides: TGTGCCTGGACTAGTAGCAGATACAATGAGCAGTTCTTC. Its translation: CAWTSSRYNEQFF. The full variable domain, completed using reference TRBV30 and TRBJ2-1, is SQTIHQWPATLVQPVGSPLSLECTVEGTSNPNLYWYRQAAGRGLQLLFYSVGIGQISSEVPQNLSASRPQDRQFILSSKKLLLSDSGFYLCAWTSSRYNEQFFGPGTRLTVL.

The rearrangement uses TRBV5-1 and TRBJ1-2; D unclear. CDR1 SGHRS and CDR2 YFSETQ come from the germline V gene. The CDR3 contains 14 residues. V lost 0 bases to trimming and J lost 0 bases, with 6 bases between them. CDR3 bases: TGCGCCAGCAGCTTGGGGCAGGCTAACTATGGCTACACCTTC. This sequence encodes CASSLGQANYGYTF.

The rearrangement uses TRBV3-1 (or the pseudogene TRBV3-2) and TRBJ2-7, with 11 bases aligning to TRBD2. Germline CDR1 reads LGHDT; CDR2 reads YNNKEL (reference sequence). The ends lost 4 bases at V and 6 bases at J; junction bases unmatched: 8. The CDR3 contains 15 residues. CDR3 nucleotide sequence: TGTGCCAGCAGCCTAACTAGCGGGAGTAGGTTCGAGCAGTACTTC. This translates into CASSLTSGSRFEQYF.

This clone was seen a single time. This chain uses TRBV10-3 with TRBJ2-2; 10 bases match TRBD1. CDR1 is ENHRY and CDR2 is SYGVKD in the germline V gene. J was trimmed by 1 base and V by 11 bases; bases with no gene match: 4. The CDR3 contains 14 residues. CDR3 in amino acids: CASGQGENTGELFF. The CDR3 nucleotides are TGTGCCTCCGGACAGGGGGAGAACACCGGGGAGCTGTTTTTT.

The genes are TRBV19 and TRBJ1-4, with TRBD1 matching 11 bases. The CDR3 has 18 amino acids. In germline, CDR1 is LNHDA, CDR2 SQIVND (reference sequence). V lost 3 bases and J lost 3; bases outside the gene matches: 9. CDR3 amino acids: CASSIGTGGGGANEKLFF. Written as DNA, the CDR3 is TGTGCCAGTAGTATTGGGACAGGGGGAGGTGGAGCTAATGAAAAACTGTTTTTT.

The chain uses TRBV11-3 and TRBJ2-3; D remains ambiguous. Trimming left V 5 bases short and J 6 bases short, with 15 bases between. Germline CDR1 reads SGHNT; CDR2 reads YENEEA. The CDR3 is made up of 14 amino acids. The CDR3 coding sequence is TGTGCCAGCAGCGGCCGGGTCTCTGGGGATACGCAGTATTTT. It translates to CASSGRVSGDTQYF.